Following are 30 T cell receptor beta chains from one sample sequenced in a study of shared clonotypes between healthy human individuals. Clones were read by immunoSEQ multiplex PCR, and TCRdb kept only the in-frame ones, dropping some. Of over a million clones listed, over 95% are singletons. Sequences were obtained from naive CD4+ T cells sorted from blood. Subset noted: CD45RA+ positively selected. These receptors originate from a man between 25 and 39 years old in good health.

V is TRBV7-6 and J is TRBJ2-3; 10 nucleotides line up with TRBD1. The CDR3 contains 16 residues. Germline-derived CDR1 and CDR2 are SGHVS and FNYEAQ. After removal of 5 bases from V and 5 bases from J, the junction contained 10 bases not matched to a gene. CDR3 region: CASSPPYGTGEDTQYF. CDR3 DNA sequence: TGTGCCAGCAGCCCACCCTACGGGACAGGGGAAGATACGCAGTATTTT.

The J gene is TRBJ2-2, the V gene TRBV19; D is possibly TRBD2 (6 bases). Per germline, CDR1 LNHDA and CDR2 SQIVND (reference sequence). Deletions cut 8 bases from V and 2 bases from J, with 21 bases between. The CDR3 has 17 amino acids. The CDR3 is CASDPIGGGLNTGELFF. In DNA, the CDR3 is TGTGCCAGTGATCCAATTGGGGGAGGACTCAACACCGGGGAGCTGTTTTTT.

The genes are TRBV19 and TRBJ2-7; 10 bases align to TRBD2. The CDR3 sequence is 14 residues long. J was trimmed by 5 bases and V by 4 bases; bases with no gene match: 5. Germline assignment: CDR1 LNHDA and CDR2 SQIVND (reference sequence). The chain's CDR3 is CASSTRTSGDEQYF. In DNA, the CDR3 is TGTGCCAGTAGTACCCGGACTAGCGGCGACGAGCAGTACTTC.

The chain carries TRBV7-9 and TRBJ1-2, with D perhaps matching TRBD1 (5 bases). Germline CDR1 SEHNR, CDR2 FQNEAQ (reference sequence). Between the trimmed V and J ends, which lost 2 bases and 5 bases, there was a span of 9 bases. The CDR3 has 13 amino acids. In DNA form, the CDR3 reads TGTGCCAGCAGCTTACGGGGGGGTTATGGCTACACCTTC. This codes for CASSLRGGYGYTF.

This sequence joins TRBV7-9 and TRBJ2-5; TRBD1 is a possible D gene (5 bases). Germline lookup yields CDR1 SEHNR and CDR2 FQNEAQ (reference sequence). This CDR3 has 16 amino acids. The germline V and J ends were trimmed by 5 bases and 3 bases, with 19 bases remaining between them. This CDR3 is CASSLPIGVAKETQYF. DNA of the CDR3: TGTGCCAGCAGCCTACCAATAGGGGTTGCAAAAGAGACCCAGTACTTC.

The chain couples TRBV10-1 to TRBJ1-5; possible D gene TRBD1, 5 bases. Trimming stripped 3 bases from V and 6 bases from J, with 15 bases between. The CDR3 spans 15 residues. CDR1 is WNHNN and CDR2 is SYGVQD in the germline V gene (reference sequence). The CDR3 coding sequence is TGCGCCAGCAGTGAATCGGGACGAGGGGCTCAGCCCCAGCATTTT. Protein: CASSESGRGAQPQHF.

The genes are TRBV9 and TRBJ2-2; D remains unclear. Trimming removed 7 bases at V and 5 bases at J, with 9 bases between. Germline V lookup: CDR1 SGDLS, CDR2 YYNGEE. CDR3 length equals 12 residues. CDR3 nucleotides: TGTGCCAGCTGTCCCAATACCGGGGAGCTGTTTTTT. Its translation: CASCPNTGELFF.

This chain joins TRBV5-1 and TRBJ2-2; possibly TRBD2 for D (7 bases). The CDR3 consists of 16 residues. The V and J ends lost 6 bases and 0 bases respectively, with 15 bases between them. Per the germline V gene, CDR1 is SGHRS and CDR2 is YFSETQ. CDR3 DNA sequence: TGCGCCAGCACCCGGGGGCTAGCGGCGAACACCGGGGAGCTGTTTTTT. It specifies CASTRGLAANTGELFF.

The genes are TRBV10-2 and TRBJ2-5; a weak D match, TRBD1 (5 bases). This CDR3 contains 13 residues. V dropped 6 bases and J dropped 7 bases, with 15 bases sitting between them. CDR1 WSHSY and CDR2 SAAADI come from the germline V gene. The CDR3 sequence is CASSDAPRVTQYF. The CDR3 region has the DNA TGCGCCAGCAGCGACGCCCCCAGGGTGACCCAGTACTTC.

J is TRBJ2-2 and V is TRBV5-1; 8 bases map to TRBD2. This CDR3 is built from 17 residues. From germline, CDR1 is SGHRS and CDR2 YFSETQ. V lost 0 bases to trimming and J lost 3 bases; unmatched junction nucleotides: 7. In nucleotides, the CDR3 is TGCGCCAGCAGCTTGGGCCCGCGAGCGGGAGACACCGGGGAGCTGTTTTTT. Amino acid sequence: CASSLGPRAGDTGELFF.

V is TRBV28 and J is TRBJ2-7; D is unclear. Germline CDR1 MDHEN, CDR2 SYDVKM. V was cut by 2 bases and J by 5 bases, with 10 bases left in between. CDR3 size: 13 residues. CDR3 loop: CASSLPPSHEQYF. CDR3 sequence (DNA): TGTGCCAGCAGTTTACCCCCAAGTCACGAGCAGTACTTC.

This clone was seen a handful of times. Other DNA sequences of this sample code for an identical CDR3. The CDR3 protein is CSASYEQYF. The CDR3 coding sequence is TGCAGTGCTAGTTACGAGCAGTACTTC. The gene calls are TRBV20-1 and TRBJ2-7, with unresolved D. V lost 3 bases and J 4 bases, leaving 1 base between the germline ends. This CDR3 contains 9 residues. Germline V gene sequence: CDR1 DFQATT, CDR2 SNEGSKA (reference sequence).

The V call is TRBV10-1, the J call TRBJ2-6; D is undetermined. V was clipped by 4 bases and J by 2 bases, with 3 bases between them. Germline CDR1 is WNHNN and CDR2 is SYGVQD (reference sequence). The length of the CDR3 is 13 residues. The CDR3 DNA reads as TGCGCCAGCAGTGGACCTGGGGCCAACGTCCTGACTTTC. It specifies CASSGPGANVLTF.

The chain uses TRBV7-9 and TRBJ2-7, with 10 bases lining up with TRBD1. The CDR3 extends over 15 amino acids. The J segment lost 4 bases and the V segment lost 3 bases, leaving 6 bases of the junction unmatched. Germline lookup yields CDR1 SEHNR and CDR2 FQNEAQ (reference sequence). The CDR3 region is CASSLSGTGVYEQYF. The CDR3 coding sequence is TGTGCCAGCAGCTTGTCCGGGACAGGGGTGTACGAGCAGTACTTC.

CDR3 amino acids: CASSLGLAGHTGELFF. The CDR3 DNA follows: TGCGCCAGCAGCTTGGGATTAGCGGGACACACCGGGGAGCTGTTTTTT. The chain is built from TRBV5-1 and TRBJ2-2, with 8 bases identical to TRBD2. CDR1 is SGHRS and CDR2 is YFSETQ in the germline V gene. The CDR3 is 16 residues long. V lost 0 bases and J lost 3; bases outside the gene matches: 4.

V gene TRBV28 combines with J gene TRBJ2-1; 10 nucleotides match TRBD2. This CDR3 contains 14 residues. V dropped 8 bases and J dropped 9; count of bases not matched to a gene: 10. The germline V gene has CDR1 MDHEN and CDR2 SYDVKM. The CDR3: CASGESGRAGEQFF. CDR3 nucleotide sequence: TGTGCCAGCGGGGAGAGCGGGAGGGCCGGTGAGCAGTTCTTC.

The genes are TRBV18 and TRBJ2-1, with D maybe TRBD2 (6 bases). V gave up 3 bases and J gave up 6 bases, with 9 bases separating them. CDR3 length equals 13 residues. Germline V gives CDR1 KGHSH, CDR2 LQKENI. The CDR3 DNA reads TGTGCCAGCTCACCGAAGGAGGGCAATGAGCAGTTCTTC. Translated: CASSPKEGNEQFF.

This clone appeared once. The V gene is TRBV6-6, the J gene TRBJ1-2, with D maybe TRBD1 (6 bases). Germline values: CDR1 MNHNY, CDR2 SVGAGI (reference sequence). V was cut by 0 bases and J by 5 bases, with 10 bases left in between. CDR3 length: 14 amino acids. The CDR3 DNA is TGTGCCAGCAGTTACTCGGTAGGGGGGTATGGCTACACCTTC. It is translated as CASSYSVGGYGYTF.

This chain joins TRBV9 and TRBJ2-3; 9 bases are shared with TRBD1. The CDR3 contains 15 residues. Germline CDR1 and CDR2: SGDLS and YYNGEE. Trimming at V came to 4 bases and at J to 6 bases, leaving 9 bases not matched to a gene. The CDR3 loop reads CASSQDRGRLDTQYF. The CDR3 nucleotides are TGTGCCAGCAGCCAGGACAGGGGCCGGTTGGATACGCAGTATTTT.

The rearrangement joins TRBV5-4 to TRBJ1-2; D gene unclear. The V gene lost 0 bases and the J gene lost 2 bases, with 11 bases spanning the gap. Germline CDR1 and CDR2: SGHNT and YYREEE (reference sequence). This CDR3 region has 15 residues. CDR3 protein: CASSLDPAGNYGYTF. CDR3 nucleotide sequence: TGTGCCAGCAGCTTGGATCCAGCGGGGAACTATGGCTACACCTTC.

The rearrangement uses TRBV7-9 and TRBJ2-4; TRBD1 aligns across 8 bases. Germline values: CDR1 SEHNR, CDR2 FQNEAQ (reference sequence). V lost 5 bases to trimming and J lost 4 bases; unmatched junction nucleotides: 10. The CDR3 has 16 amino acids. CDR3 in amino acids: CASSLGQGQGKNIQYF. CDR3 bases: TGTGCCAGCAGCCTTGGACAGGGCCAAGGGAAAAACATTCAGTACTTC.

This rearrangement joins TRBV12-2 to TRBJ2-3; the DNA was not compared with TRBD2, the D call given in the table. TRBV12-2 is listed as a pseudogene. The CDR3 contains 15 residues. CDR3 sequence reads: CASRLGGRATDTQYF. The DNA for the CDR3 is TGTGCAAGTCGTCTGGGCGGGAGGGCCACAGATACGCAGTATTTT.

This clone was detected once. The V gene is TRBV29-1, the J gene TRBJ2-5, with unresolved D. Germline V CDR1 and CDR2: SQVTM, ANQGSEA. V shed 2 bases and J shed 5 bases, with 15 bases lying between them. CDR3 size: 14 residues. The CDR3 DNA reads TGCAGCGTTGAACACGCGAGTAGGCGGGAGACCCAGTACTTC. Its protein is CSVEHASRRETQYF.

The chain has TRBV6-1 and TRBJ2-5; 10 bases match TRBD2. Germline V gene data show CDR1 as MNHNS and CDR2 as SASEGT. The CDR3 sequence is 16 residues long. With 4 bases clipped from V and 2 bases from J, the junction kept 7 bases outside the gene matches. This CDR3 is CASSVTSGPPQETQYF. CDR3 nucleotides: TGTGCCAGCAGTGTGACTAGCGGGCCGCCACAAGAGACCCAGTACTTC.

This chain joins TRBV10-3 and TRBJ2-5; maybe TRBD1 (6 bases). Germline V lookup: CDR1 ENHRY, CDR2 SYGVKD. CDR3 size: 14 residues. Trimming shortened V by 1 base and J by 1 base, and 7 bases separated the two germline ends. DNA of the CDR3: TGTGCCATCAGTGAGTTGGGGGCCCAAGAGACCCAGTACTTC. Translated: CAISELGAQETQYF.

CDR3 loop: CASSYSGRRNEQFF. The CDR3 DNA sequence: TGTGCCAGCAGTTACTCTGGACGTAGGAATGAGCAGTTCTTC. The rearrangement uses TRBV6-5 and TRBJ2-1; D is unresolved. The V gene lost 0 bases and the J gene lost 7 bases, with 10 bases spanning the gap. The germline CDR1 and CDR2 sequences are MNHEY and SVGAGI. This CDR3 is built from 14 residues.

The chain couples TRBV19 to TRBJ2-1; 14 bases are a match to TRBD2. The CDR3 runs 18 residues. With V trimmed by 5 bases and J by 4 bases, 10 bases remained unmatched. Germline V lookup: CDR1 LNHDA, CDR2 SQIVND (reference sequence). The CDR3 DNA reads TGTGCCAGTAGTGACTATATTAGGACTAGCGGGAGGTACAATGAGCAGTTCTTC. This gives the protein CASSDYIRTSGRYNEQFF.

V and J are TRBV18 and TRBJ2-2; D gene uncertain. Trimming stripped 0 bases from V and 3 bases from J, with 8 bases between. The CDR3 spans 15 residues. CDR1 KGHSH and CDR2 LQKENI come from the germline V gene. This CDR3 reads CASSPPSLDTGELFF. CDR3 bases: TGTGCCAGCTCACCACCGTCCCTAGACACCGGGGAGCTGTTTTTT.

The chain employs TRBV5-1 and TRBJ2-2; D is undetermined. CDR3 size: 17 residues. Germline loops: CDR1 SGHRS, CDR2 YFSETQ. Between the trimmed V and J ends, which lost 0 bases and 0 bases, there was a span of 12 bases. CDR3 nucleotides: TGCGCCAGCAGCTTGGCCCCCTACCCGGCGAACACCGGGGAGCTGTTTTTT. Residues: CASSLAPYPANTGELFF. Combining the CDR3 with reference TRBV5-1 and TRBJ2-2 gives the whole variable domain KAGVTQTPRYLIKTRGQQVTLSCSPISGHRSVSWYQQTPGQGLQFLFEYFSETQRNKGNFPGRFSGRQFSNSRSEMNVSTLELGDSALYLCASSLAPYPANTGELFFGEGSRLTVL.

The chain has TRBV5-4 and TRBJ1-2, with D maybe TRBD1 (6 bases). V was cut by 3 bases and J by 1 base, with 13 bases left in between. Germline values: CDR1 SGHNT, CDR2 YYREEE (reference sequence). The CDR3 has 15 residues. The CDR3 DNA reads as TGTGCCAGCAGCTCCCCTACAGGGCTTAACTATGGCTACACCTTC. Residues: CASSSPTGLNYGYTF.